A selection of T cell receptor beta chains follows, all from one sample in a study of blood T cell repertoires in COVID-19. Assay used: immunoSEQ multiplex PCR; TCRdb lists only in-frame clones, some missing. This sample has 250,000 to 300,000 clones; roughly 86% occur once, and the top ten carry around 10%. Source material: peripheral blood. The receptor source for this set is a woman under 40 with COVID-19, enrolled during active disease. CDR3s include the opening cysteine and the closing phenylalanine or tryptophan. Each record gives: V gene, J gene, CDR3 protein.

v_gene: TRBV2
j_gene: TRBJ1-2
CDR3aa: CASTPSADIYGYTF

v_gene: TRBV6-2/TRBV6-3
j_gene: TRBJ1-1
CDR3aa: CASSDRAGDTEAFF

v_gene: TRBV7-3
j_gene: TRBJ2-1
CDR3aa: CASSLKAGDSYNEQFF

v_gene: TRBV6-1
j_gene: TRBJ2-7
CDR3aa: CASSEARGYEQYF

v_gene: TRBV18
j_gene: TRBJ1-6
CDR3aa: CASFATDNSPLHF

v_gene: TRBV12-3/TRBV12-4
j_gene: TRBJ1-6
CDR3aa: CASSLGLISPLHF

v_gene: TRBV5-1
j_gene: TRBJ2-1
CDR3aa: CASSLSFSSGYNEQFF

v_gene: TRBV19
j_gene: TRBJ2-5
CDR3aa: CASSWAGGQGAMETQYF

v_gene: TRBV2
j_gene: TRBJ1-2
CDR3aa: CASTRDGFNYGYTF

v_gene: TRBV6-5
j_gene: TRBJ1-4
CDR3aa: CASSYRFVANEKLFF

v_gene: TRBV3-1/TRBV3-2
j_gene: TRBJ2-2
CDR3aa: CASSPSGVPTGELFF

v_gene: TRBV1
j_gene: TRBJ1-2
CDR3aa: CTSSQESRGKLNYGYTF

v_gene: TRBV5-6
j_gene: TRBJ2-2
CDR3aa: CASSLDTGSNTGELFF

v_gene: TRBV6-2/TRBV6-3
j_gene: TRBJ1-5
CDR3aa: CASSYGPGGLRNQPQHF

v_gene: TRBV24-1
j_gene: TRBJ1-5
CDR3aa: CATSDRTGGSNQPQHF

v_gene: TRBV5-4
j_gene: TRBJ1-1
CDR3aa: CASSLGTGVYTEAFF

v_gene: TRBV7-9
j_gene: TRBJ1-1
CDR3aa: CASSFYPQGNTEAFF